Following are 21 T cell receptor beta chains from one sample sequenced in a study of blood T cell repertoires in COVID-19. TCRdb's table, derived via immunoSEQ multiplex PCR, lists solely in-frame clones and lacks some. The table has roughly 50,000 clones, approximately 86% seen once. The sequenced sample consisted of peripheral blood. Every receptor here comes from an elderly woman with acute or convalescent COVID-19.

This clone was found once. The DNA for the CDR3 is TGTGCCAGCAGCCCTCCCGGTAATCGGAACACCGGGGAGCTGTTTTTT. This sequence encodes CASSPPGNRNTGELFF. This chain joins TRBV7-9 and TRBJ2-2; D remains unclear. The length of the CDR3 is 16 residues. The V and J ends lost 5 bases and 1 base respectively, with 14 bases between them. Germline loops: CDR1 SEHNR, CDR2 FQNEAQ (reference sequence).

The V gene is TRBV3-1 (or the pseudogene TRBV3-2), the J gene TRBJ2-1, with 13 bases fitting TRBD2. Trimming at V came to 2 bases and at J to 5 bases, leaving 6 bases not matched to a gene. This CDR3 comprises 17 residues. CDR1 and CDR2 (germline): LGHDT, YNNKEL (reference sequence). The CDR3 is CASSQTSGGAWDNEQFF. CDR3 DNA: TGTGCCAGCAGCCAAACTAGCGGGGGGGCCTGGGACAATGAGCAGTTCTTC.

J is TRBJ1-5 and V is TRBV6-2 or TRBV6-3, with D possibly TRBD1 on 6 matching bases. Germline CDR1 reads MNHEY; CDR2 reads SVGEGT. This CDR3 has 18 amino acids. Trimming cost V 0 bases and J 3 bases, with 18 bases left between them. The CDR3 region has the DNA TGTGCCAGCAGTTACTCCTCAAATCGGGACATTAACAATCAGCCCCAGCATTTT. Translating gives CASSYSSNRDINNQPQHF.

In its sample, this clone was seen a few times. The chain links TRBV3-1 (or the pseudogene TRBV3-2) to TRBJ2-7; 9 bases agree with TRBD2. J gave up 0 bases and V 4 bases, and 4 bases lay outside the gene matches. Per the germline V gene, CDR1 is LGHDT and CDR2 is YNNKEL (reference sequence). The CDR3 runs 15 residues. The CDR3 loop is CASSPQAGGSYEQYF. The CDR3 DNA sequence: TGTGCCAGCAGCCCCCAAGCGGGGGGCTCCTACGAGCAGTACTTC.

V gene TRBV4-1 combines with J gene TRBJ1-5; D not certain. Germline V gene data show CDR1 as MGHRA and CDR2 as YSYEKL. The CDR3 sequence is 17 residues long. V lost 0 bases to trimming and J lost 3 bases, with 15 bases between them. CDR3 region: CASSQDVKAGINQPQHF. CDR3 coding DNA: TGCGCCAGCAGCCAAGATGTAAAAGCAGGAATCAATCAGCCCCAGCATTTT.

The gene calls are TRBV24-1 and TRBJ1-5; D is uncertain. Germline V gene lookup returns CDR1 KGHDR and CDR2 SFDVKD. Trimming cost V 5 bases and J 4 bases, with 8 bases left between them. This CDR3 has 13 residues. CDR3: CATSGGENQPQHF. CDR3 bases: TGTGCCACCAGTGGTGGGGAGAATCAGCCCCAGCATTTT.

The rearrangement links TRBV19 to TRBJ1-2, with D perhaps matching TRBD1 (5 bases). Trimming removed 1 base from V and 7 bases from J, with 10 bases in between. The germline gives CDR1 LNHDA, CDR2 SQIVND (reference sequence). The CDR3 length is 13 residues. The CDR3 bases are TGTGCCAGTAGTATAGGTGACAGAACTGGCTACACCTTC. The encoded protein is CASSIGDRTGYTF. Full variable domain (remainder filled in from reference TRBV19 and TRBJ1-2): DGGITQSPKYLFRKEGQNVTLSCEQNLNHDAMYWYRQDPGQGLRLIYYSQIVNDFQKGDIAEGYSVSREKKESFPLTVTSAQKNPTAFYLCASSIGDRTGYTFGSGTRLTVV.

The CDR3 sequence: CASTRTGGTEAFF. CDR3 coding DNA: TGTGCCAGCACCCGGACAGGAGGGACTGAAGCTTTCTTT. V and J are TRBV2 and TRBJ1-1, with 7 bases lining up with TRBD1. V gave up 7 bases and J gave up 5 bases; unmatched junction bases: 7. This CDR3 has 13 amino acids. Germline V CDR1 and CDR2: SNHLY, FYNNEI.

J is TRBJ1-3 and V is TRBV9; 7 bases agree with TRBD1. Germline CDR1 and CDR2: SGDLS and YYNGEE. The CDR3 runs to 16 residues. V dropped 4 bases and J dropped 1; count of bases not matched to a gene: 8. The CDR3 is CASSSRQGGSGNTIYF. CDR3 coding DNA: TGTGCCAGCAGCTCCCGACAGGGAGGTTCTGGAAACACCATATATTTT.

The chain couples TRBV7-2 to TRBJ2-3, with 8 bases matching TRBD2. This CDR3 region has 14 residues. Unmatched junction bases numbered 3, after V lost 3 bases and J lost 4 bases. Germline V CDR1 and CDR2: SGHTA, FQGNSA. CDR3 protein: CASSFGTSADTQYF. The DNA of the CDR3 is TGTGCCAGCAGCTTCGGGACTAGTGCAGATACGCAGTATTTT.

This chain links TRBV19 with TRBJ2-5; no clear D. The CDR3 runs 14 residues. In germline, CDR1 is LNHDA, CDR2 SQIVND (reference sequence). The ends were cut back, 1 base at V and 2 bases at J, with 8 bases in the middle. The CDR3 region is CASSIATVQETQYF. Here the CDR3 DNA reads TGTGCCAGTAGTATAGCAACGGTTCAAGAGACCCAGTACTTC.

A remark on this clone: Other DNA variants within this sample encode the same CDR3. This chain joins TRBV5-4 and TRBJ1-5; D is perhaps TRBD1 (5 bases). Germline V gene data show CDR1 as SGHNT and CDR2 as YYREEE (reference sequence). The CDR3 sequence is 15 residues long. V shed 2 bases and J shed 6 bases, with 15 bases lying between them. CDR3 DNA: TGTGCCAGCAGCTTAGGGAGGGGCGAGGGTCAGCCCCAGCATTTT. Encoded protein: CASSLGRGEGQPQHF.

About this clone: The junction and the germline gene differ at one end; a read error may be behind it. The CDR3 DNA reads TGTGCTAGCAGCCCAGCTGGGACAGGGGCAGTTCAGCCCCAGCATTTT. Protein product: CASSPAGTGAVQPQHF. V and J are TRBV7-7 and TRBJ1-5, with 10 bases fitting TRBD1. The CDR3 loop spans 16 amino acids. Germline CDR1 reads SSHAT; CDR2 reads FNYEAQ (reference sequence). Together with reference TRBV7-7 and TRBJ1-5, the CDR3 gives the full variable domain: GAGVSQSPRYKVTKRGQDVTLRCDPISSHATLYWYQQALGQGPEFLTYFNYEAQPDKSGLPSDRFSAERPEGSISTLTIQRTEQRDSAMYRCASSPAGTGAVQPQHFGDGTRLSIL.

This clone was seen only a few times. The chain employs TRBV5-1 and TRBJ2-2; D is perhaps TRBD2 (5 bases). This CDR3 is built from 15 residues. Per the germline V gene, CDR1 is SGHRS and CDR2 is YFSETQ. V gave up 3 bases and J gave up 3 bases, with 12 bases separating them. The CDR3 loop is CASSYLAGDTGELFF. CDR3 nucleotides: TGCGCCAGCAGCTACCTCGCCGGGGACACCGGGGAGCTGTTTTTT.

This sequence joins TRBV6-6 and TRBJ1-6; tentative D call: TRBD1 (5 bases). The CDR3 has 14 amino acids. The ends were cut back, 8 bases at V and 5 bases at J, with 13 bases in the middle. Germline V gene sequence: CDR1 MNHNY, CDR2 SVGAGI (reference sequence). Here the CDR3 DNA reads TGTGCCAGCTCTGGGTCCAGGGATAATTCACCCCTCCACTTT. It codes for CASSGSRDNSPLHF.

This chain connects TRBV3-1 (or the pseudogene TRBV3-2) to TRBJ2-7; the D gene is possibly TRBD1 (6 bases). CDR1 is LGHDT and CDR2 is YNNKEL in the germline V gene (reference sequence). The ends were cut back, 3 bases at V and 6 bases at J, with 12 bases in the middle. The length of the CDR3 is 13 residues. The CDR3 DNA reads TGTGCCAGCAGCCAGTACAGGGTTGGCGAGCAGTACTTC. This translates into CASSQYRVGEQYF.

This chain joins TRBV5-8 and TRBJ1-4; TRBD1 agrees at 8 bases. Germline CDR1 SGHTS, CDR2 YDEGEE. CDR3 size: 15 residues. Trimming removed 0 bases from V and 7 bases from J; junction bases left unmatched: 5. CDR3 protein: CASSLDQGASEKLFF. The CDR3 DNA reads as TGTGCCAGCAGCTTGGATCAGGGGGCGAGTGAAAAACTGTTTTTT.

V is TRBV5-5 and J is TRBJ1-1; D not resolved. CDR3 length: 15 residues. The V end lost 3 bases, the J end lost 1 base, and 13 bases lay between the germline ends. Germline CDR1 SGHKS, CDR2 YYEKEE (reference sequence). For the CDR3, the DNA is TGTGCCAGCAGCTGGGCACGGCGCACGAACACTGAAGCTTTCTTT. Encoded protein: CASSWARRTNTEAFF.

The V call is TRBV4-2, the J call TRBJ2-2; 8 nucleotides align to TRBD2. The V segment lost 0 bases and the J segment 16 bases; nucleotides outside the gene matches: 7. The CDR3 sequence is 13 residues long. CDR1 is LGHNA, CDR2 YNFKEQ, per germline. The CDR3 spells CASSQDYLAGRFF. CDR3 in DNA: TGTGCCAGCAGCCAAGATTATCTAGCGGGTCGGTTTTTT.

This sequence joins TRBV5-6 and TRBJ1-4, with D unclear. Germline lookup yields CDR1 SGHDT and CDR2 YYEEEE. V was pared by 2 bases and J by 3 bases, with 8 bases between. CDR3 length equals 14 residues. This chain's CDR3 is CASSFGIANEKLFF. The CDR3 DNA follows: TGTGCCAGCAGCTTCGGGATAGCTAATGAAAAACTGTTTTTT.

The V call is TRBV5-4, the J call TRBJ1-1; D unclear. This CDR3 contains 14 residues. V lost 6 bases and J 1 base, leaving 13 bases between the germline ends. CDR1 SGHNT and CDR2 YYREEE come from the germline V gene (reference sequence). Here the CDR3 reads CASKEPGSNTEAFF. The CDR3 DNA follows: TGTGCCAGCAAGGAGCCGGGGTCGAACACTGAAGCTTTCTTT.